These T cell receptor beta chains were read from a single sample in a study of OX40 agonist ivuxolimab in advanced cancers. TCRdb keeps only in-frame clones here, not all; method: immunoSEQ multiplex PCR. This sample has 45,000 to 75,000 clones, with 82% found just once. This specimen consisted of CD4+ or CD8+ T cells sorted from blood, obtained in a trial of the OX40 agonist ivuxolimab. These receptors originate from an adult with an advanced solid tumor such as melanoma, head and neck, liver or kidney cancer. Each CDR3 is given with its conserved first and last residue. A D gene is named only where the DNA matches it firmly. Rows may omit the clone size; those that give it use once, few, many or a size class.

V gene	J gene	D gene	clone size	CDR3 DNA	CDR3 protein
TRBV28	TRBJ2-6	NA	NA	TGTGCCAGCAGTCCTACCCAGACTGGGGCCAACGTCCTGACTTTC	CASSPTQTGANVLTF
TRBV11-2	TRBJ1-1	TRBD1	NA	TGTGCCAGCAGTTCCCAATTAGGGGGCTGGGACACTGAAGCTTTCTTT	CASSSQLGGWDTEAFF
TRBV5-6	TRBJ1-1	NA	NA	TGTGCCAGCAGCTTGACGGCTTATGAAGCTTTCTTT	CASSLTAYEAFF
TRBV11-3	TRBJ2-1	NA	NA	TGCGCCAGCACCAGGGGAAGTGAGCAGTTCTTC	CASTRGSEQFF
TRBV5-1	TRBJ1-2	TRBD1	NA	TGCGCCAGCAGCTTGGCGACAGGGTCAAACTATGGCTACACCTTC	CASSLATGSNYGYTF
TRBV7-3	TRBJ2-3	TRBD2	NA	TGTGCCAGCAGCCCACCCGGGACTAGTGGCGCTACGCAGTATTTT	CASSPPGTSGATQYF
TRBV18	TRBJ2-4	TRBD1	NA	TGTGCCAGCTCACCATACCAGGGGGTGGCCAAAAACATTCAGTACTTC	CASSPYQGVAKNIQYF
TRBV11-2	TRBJ2-7	NA	NA	TGTGCCAGCAGCTTAGATCTGGGGCGCTACGAGCAGTACTTC	CASSLDLGRYEQYF
TRBV11-2	TRBJ2-1	NA	NA	TGTGCCAGCAGCACTACTAGACGCAATGAGCAGTTCTTC	CASSTTRRNEQFF
TRBV7-9	TRBJ2-1	TRBD2	NA	TGTGCCAGCGGCATCTTTAGCGGGGCCTCCTACAATGAGCAGTTCTTC	CASGIFSGASYNEQFF
TRBV11-2	TRBJ2-2	NA	few	TGTGCCAGCAGCTTAGAGGGACAGAACACCGGGGAGCTGTTTTTT	CASSLEGQNTGELFF
TRBV5-1	TRBJ1-6	TRBD1	NA	TGCGCCAGCAGCCTGAGGACAGGGGATAATTCACCCCTCCACTTT	CASSLRTGDNSPLHF
TRBV7-8	TRBJ1-1	NA	NA	TGTGCCAGCAGCTTAACAGGGAATACTGAAGCTTTCTTT	CASSLTGNTEAFF
TRBV11-3	TRBJ2-3	TRBD2	NA	TGTGCCAGCAGCTTATCGGCGGGGGAAACAGATACGCAGTATTTT	CASSLSAGETDTQYF
TRBV5-4	TRBJ2-3	TRBD2	NA	TGTGCCAGCAGCTTTGGACTAGCGGGCACAGATACGCAGTATTTT	CASSFGLAGTDTQYF
TRBV11-3	TRBJ2-3	TRBD2	NA	TGTGCCAGCAGCCTATGGACTAGCGCCCGCACAGATACGCAGTATTTT	CASSLWTSARTDTQYF
TRBV2	TRBJ2-1	TRBD1	NA	TGTGCCAGCAGGAACTGGGGACAGATACTGATCTACAATGAGCAGTTCTTC	CASRNWGQILIYNEQFF
TRBV5-1	TRBJ1-2	NA	NA	TGCGCCAGCAGCTTGGAGGGGAAAGGCTACACCTTC	CASSLEGKGYTF
TRBV6-1	TRBJ2-1	TRBD2	NA	TGTGCCAGCAGTGAAGCGCTCCTAGCGGGGACGAGGGGGGAGCAGTTCTTC	CASSEALLAGTRGEQFF
TRBV14	TRBJ2-3	TRBD2	NA	TGTGCCAGCAGCCAAGCCCATCCCGGACTAGCGGAAATTACAGATACGCAGTATTTT	CASSQAHPGLAEITDTQYF
TRBV12-5	TRBJ2-7	TRBD2	NA	TGTGCTAGTGGTTTAGGGACTAGCGGGAGAAGGGTCTACGAGCAGTACTTC	CASGLGTSGRRVYEQYF
TRBV10-2	TRBJ1-2	NA	NA	TGCGCCAGCAGAGGGACCCAGGGACGGGGCTACACCTTC	CASRGTQGRGYTF
TRBV5-1	TRBJ2-7	TRBD1	once	TGCGCCAGCAGCGCGAACAGGGGATCCTCCTACGAGCAGTACTTC	CASSANRGSSYEQYF
TRBV11-2	TRBJ2-5	NA	NA	TGTGCCAGCAGCTTAGAGTACAGCGAGGTGGAGACCCAGTACTTC	CASSLEYSEVETQYF
TRBV9	TRBJ1-1	NA	NA	TGTGCCAGCAGCCCCCGGATGCAGGGGACTGAAGCTTTCTTT	CASSPRMQGTEAFF
TRBV29-1	TRBJ1-2	NA	NA	TGCAGCGGCCAGACAGACCCCGGCTATGGCTACACCTTC	CSGQTDPGYGYTF
TRBV10-3	TRBJ2-7	TRBD1	NA	TGTGCCATCAGCTCCGGGACAGAAGGATACGAGCAGTACTTC	CAISSGTEGYEQYF
TRBV30	TRBJ2-7	NA	NA	TGTGCCTGGAGTGAGGGTCTCCTTGGGTCCTACGAGCAGTACTTC	CAWSEGLLGSYEQYF
TRBV6-5	TRBJ2-7	NA	NA	TGTGCCAGCGGGAGGACTTATAGCTACGAGCAGTACTTC	CASGRTYSYEQYF
TRBV19	TRBJ1-2	NA	NA	TGTGCCAGTAGCGACCGACTCTATGGCTACACCTTC	CASSDRLYGYTF
TRBV7-6	TRBJ2-1	NA	NA	TGTGCCAGCAGCTTAACTTCTAGCGGAGGGGGCAATGAGCAGTTCTTC	CASSLTSSGGGNEQFF
TRBV7-2	TRBJ2-7	NA	NA	TGCGCCAGCAGCCAAGATTCGGGATTTACCTACGAGCAGTACTTC	CASSQDSGFTYEQYF